This passage covers 29 T cell receptor beta chains from one sample sequenced in a study of blood T cell repertoires in COVID-19. The assay was immunoSEQ multiplex PCR, and TCRdb's table has in-frame clones only and misses some. The table shows under 450,000 clones, with about 80% occurring only once. Input material: peripheral blood. These receptors were taken from a human donor with acute or convalescent COVID-19. The donor label of this sample is uncertain.

This rearrangement joins TRBV30 to TRBJ2-7; 7 bases fit TRBD2. The J segment lost 6 bases and the V segment lost 3 bases, leaving 11 bases of the junction unmatched. The germline gives CDR1 GTSNPN, CDR2 SVGIG (reference sequence). The CDR3 loop spans 14 amino acids. The CDR3 DNA sequence: TGTGCCTGGAGCATTCACGGGGGGTTGGCCGAGCAGTACTTC. Translation: CAWSIHGGLAEQYF.

The chain has TRBV6-5 and TRBJ2-7; D is ambiguous. With 10 bases removed from V and 3 bases from J, the gap between germline ends came to 19 bases. This CDR3 contains 14 residues. Germline-derived CDR1 and CDR2 are MNHEY and SVGAGI. CDR3 amino acids: CATKKSGSLYEQYF. CDR3 coding DNA: TGTGCCACTAAAAAGTCCGGGTCCCTCTACGAGCAGTACTTC.

The chain recombines TRBV2 with TRBJ2-7; TRBD1 agrees at 10 bases. The CDR3 sequence is 16 residues long. In germline, CDR1 is SNHLY, CDR2 FYNNEI. V was clipped by 8 bases and J by 6 bases; unmatched bases: 16. The CDR3 sequence is CASGTGDRGPSREQYF. In nucleotides, the CDR3 is TGTGCCAGCGGTACAGGGGACAGGGGACCATCCCGCGAGCAGTACTTC.

This clone occurred a few times. V usage is TRBV4-1 and J usage is TRBJ1-2, with 9 bases fitting TRBD1. The ends lost 3 bases at V and 7 bases at J; junction bases unmatched: 6. Germline CDR1 MGHRA, CDR2 YSYEKL. CDR3 size: 14 residues. CDR3 protein: CASSHTDRGSGYTF. CDR3 nucleotide sequence: TGCGCCAGCAGCCACACGGACAGGGGAAGTGGCTACACCTTC.

The chain couples TRBV13 to TRBJ2-1; TRBD1 might be the D (5 bases). Germline values: CDR1 PRHDT, CDR2 FYEKMQ (reference sequence). V was clipped by 5 bases and J by 1 base, with 12 bases between them. The CDR3 runs to 15 residues. The CDR3 DNA is TGTGCCAGCAGCCCCGACGACAGTTCCTACAATGAGCAGTTCTTC. Its translation: CASSPDDSSYNEQFF.

The V gene is TRBV5-5, the J gene TRBJ1-2, with TRBD1 matching over 7 bases. This CDR3 is 14 amino acids long. V lost 0 bases and J lost 3; bases outside the gene matches: 2. CDR1 is SGHKS, CDR2 YYEKEE, per germline (reference sequence). CDR3 coding DNA: TGTGCCAGCAGCTTGGCCGGGACAGACTATGGCTACACCTTC. Amino acid sequence: CASSLAGTDYGYTF.

This chain uses TRBV10-2 with TRBJ2-7, with D uncertain. CDR1 is WSHSY and CDR2 is SAAADI in the germline V gene. The V end was cut by 7 bases, the J end by 5 bases, with 21 bases between. The CDR3 runs 15 residues. CDR3 region: CASTQITDGVHEQYF. The CDR3 bases are TGCGCCAGCACCCAAATCACCGACGGAGTACACGAGCAGTACTTC.

In this sample, this clone turned up once. This chain joins TRBV5-1 and TRBJ1-3; 8 nucleotides match TRBD1. The CDR3 extends over 19 amino acids. Looked up from germline, CDR1 is SGHRS and CDR2 is YFSETQ. J gave up 0 bases and V 0 bases, and 11 bases lay outside the gene matches. This CDR3 reads CASSLATMQGALSGNTIYF. CDR3 DNA: TGCGCCAGCAGCTTGGCCACGATGCAGGGGGCACTCTCTGGAAACACCATATATTTT.

The genes are TRBV3-1 (or the pseudogene TRBV3-2) and TRBJ1-1, with 8 bases matching TRBD1. The CDR3 has 15 residues. V was clipped by 3 bases and J by 2 bases; unmatched bases: 5. The germline gives CDR1 LGHDT, CDR2 YNNKEL (reference sequence). The CDR3 region is CASSHQGAINTEAFF. DNA of the CDR3: TGTGCCAGCAGCCACCAGGGGGCCATAAACACTGAAGCTTTCTTT.

In its sample, this clone was seen a few times. The rearrangement links TRBV15 to TRBJ1-6, with 7 bases identical to TRBD1. This CDR3 is 15 amino acids long. The germline gives CDR1 LNHNV, CDR2 YYDKDF (reference sequence). V lost 8 bases, J lost 7 bases, and 11 bases stayed unmatched. Here the CDR3 reads CATSPATGWNSPLHF. CDR3 nucleotide sequence: TGTGCCACCTCGCCGGCGACAGGGTGGAATTCACCCCTCCACTTT.

The rearrangement links TRBV2 to TRBJ1-6, with TRBD1 matching over 8 bases. This CDR3 is built from 14 residues. CDR1 SNHLY and CDR2 FYNNEI come from the germline V gene. V lost 6 bases, J lost 9 bases, and 7 bases stayed unmatched. The CDR3 DNA follows: TGTGCCAGCAGGGCGACAGGGGAGGGTTCACCCCTCCACTTT. As protein: CASRATGEGSPLHF.

V gene TRBV4-1 combines with J gene TRBJ1-2; 10 bases match TRBD1. The germline gives CDR1 MGHRA, CDR2 YSYEKL. The length of the CDR3 is 13 residues. With V trimmed by 1 base and J by 8 bases, 1 base remained unmatched. CDR3 coding DNA: TGCGCCAGCAGCCAAGCGGGACAGGGGGGCTACACCTTC. It yields the protein CASSQAGQGGYTF.

This rearrangement joins TRBV6-5 to TRBJ1-5; D is unclear. V lost 6 bases, J lost 4 bases, and 13 bases lay in between. Per the germline V gene, CDR1 is MNHEY and CDR2 is SVGAGI. The CDR3 is 14 amino acids. The CDR3 DNA reads as TGTGCCAGCAGCTCCCAGTCGGGTAATCAGCCCCAGCATTTT. This sequence encodes CASSSQSGNQPQHF.

A note on this clone: The sample holds other DNA sequences that translate to the same CDR3. The chain uses TRBV5-1 and TRBJ2-5; 7 bases are a match to TRBD2. Germline lookup yields CDR1 SGHRS and CDR2 YFSETQ. There are 14 residues in the CDR3. V shed 4 bases and J 2 bases; nucleotides not matched to a gene: 5. CDR3 sequence (DNA): TGCGCCAGCAGCCTGGGGGGGGGACAAGAGACCCAGTACTTC. As protein: CASSLGGGQETQYF.

This clone was picked up a small number of times. It may be a read error: a sequence one base away is much more abundant. CDR3 loop: CASSFSNYGYTF. CDR3 bases: TGTGCCAGCAGCTTCTCTAACTATGGCTACACCTTC. The V gene is TRBV7-8, the J gene TRBJ1-2; D not certain. CDR1 SGHVS and CDR2 FQNEAQ come from the germline V gene. Trimming pared 3 bases from V and 0 bases from J, leaving 2 bases between. The CDR3 has 12 residues.

This chain joins TRBV2 and TRBJ2-7, with TRBD2 identical over 7 bases. CDR1 is SNHLY, CDR2 FYNNEI, per germline. The ends lost 4 bases at V and 4 bases at J; junction bases unmatched: 10. CDR3 length: 15 residues. CDR3: CASSGEGYFTYEQYF. As DNA, the CDR3 is TGTGCCAGCAGTGGGGAGGGATATTTTACGTACGAGCAGTACTTC.

The rearrangement joins TRBV5-1 to TRBJ1-1; possible D gene TRBD1, 6 bases. CDR3 length: 13 amino acids. V lost 1 base and J 4 bases, leaving 8 bases between the germline ends. The germline V gene encodes CDR1 SGHRS and CDR2 YFSETQ. The CDR3 sequence is CASSLTGITEAFF. Here the CDR3 DNA reads TGCGCCAGCAGCTTGACAGGGATCACTGAAGCTTTCTTT. Combining the CDR3 with reference TRBV5-1 and TRBJ1-1 gives the whole variable domain KAGVTQTPRYLIKTRGQQVTLSCSPISGHRSVSWYQQTPGQGLQFLFEYFSETQRNKGNFPGRFSGRQFSNSRSEMNVSTLELGDSALYLCASSLTGITEAFFGQGTRLTVV.

The chain joins TRBV9 to TRBJ2-2, with TRBD2 matching over 8 bases. J lost 2 bases, V lost 2 bases, and 2 bases had no gene match. The germline gives CDR1 SGDLS, CDR2 YYNGEE. The CDR3 spans 15 residues. Here the CDR3 reads CASSVSGSNTGELFF. CDR3 nucleotides: TGTGCCAGCAGCGTCAGCGGGAGTAACACCGGGGAGCTGTTTTTT.

The chain carries TRBV30 and TRBJ1-2; D possibly corresponds to TRBD1 (5 bases). V dropped 6 bases and J dropped 2 bases, with 16 bases sitting between them. Germline CDR1 GTSNPN, CDR2 SVGIG (reference sequence). The CDR3 runs to 14 residues. CDR3 residues: CACLRQKSNYGYTF. CDR3 in DNA: TGTGCCTGCCTTAGACAGAAGTCGAACTATGGCTACACCTTC. Full variable domain (rest looked up from reference TRBV30 and TRBJ1-2): SQTIHQWPATLVQPVGSPLSLECTVEGTSNPNLYWYRQAAGRGLQLLFYSVGIGQISSEVPQNLSASRPQDRQFILSSKKLLLSDSGFYLCACLRQKSNYGYTFGSGTRLTVV.

This clone occurred once. The chain uses TRBV6-6 and TRBJ2-7; possible D gene TRBD2, 7 bases. The CDR3 covers 14 residues. The germline V gene encodes CDR1 MNHNY and CDR2 SVGAGI (reference sequence). V was clipped by 2 bases and J by 6 bases, with 14 bases between them. The CDR3 coding sequence is TGTGCCAGCAGTTACGGGGGGGCGGTCGGCGAGCAGTACTTC. The encoded protein is CASSYGGAVGEQYF.

The chain has TRBV6-5 and TRBJ1-5; TRBD1 might be the D (5 bases). V lost 8 bases and J 4 bases, leaving 15 bases between the germline ends. From germline, CDR1 is MNHEY and CDR2 SVGAGI. The CDR3 is 14 amino acids. The CDR3 spells CASSGARANQPQHF. The CDR3 nucleotides are TGTGCCAGCTCCGGCGCCAGGGCTAATCAGCCCCAGCATTTT.

The chain uses TRBV7-2 and TRBJ2-1; 7 bases are a match to TRBD1. Germline V CDR1 and CDR2: SGHTA, FQGNSA. V lost 0 bases and J lost 6; bases outside the gene matches: 8. The CDR3 runs 16 residues. The CDR3 DNA reads TGTGCCAGCAGCTTAGCTGGGACAGCTTGGGGCAATGAGCAGTTCTTC. Protein product: CASSLAGTAWGNEQFF.

This clone was seen only a few times. The J gene is TRBJ1-6, the V gene TRBV7-2; 9 bases align to TRBD1. J was trimmed by 9 bases and V by 3 bases; bases with no gene match: 6. Germline V CDR1 and CDR2: SGHTA, FQGNSA. This CDR3 spans 15 amino acids. CDR3 sequence: CASSFQTGGTSPLHF. CDR3 DNA sequence: TGTGCCAGCAGCTTCCAGACAGGGGGGACTTCACCCCTCCACTTT.

This chain links TRBV7-6 with TRBJ2-5; 10 bases agree with TRBD2. Germline V gene sequence: CDR1 SGHVS, CDR2 FNYEAQ. V lost 0 bases to trimming and J lost 4 bases; unmatched junction nucleotides: 20. The CDR3 consists of 21 residues. CDR3: CASSLATPQRGGTLQGETQYF. CDR3 DNA: TGTGCCAGCAGCTTAGCGACCCCCCAGCGGGGGGGCACCTTACAGGGAGAGACCCAGTACTTC.

This clone was detected once. V usage is TRBV2 and J usage is TRBJ2-7; TRBD1 matches at 11 bases. CDR1 is SNHLY and CDR2 is FYNNEI in the germline V gene. The CDR3 has 13 amino acids. V lost 8 bases to trimming and J lost 3 bases; unmatched junction nucleotides: 3. The CDR3 spells CASGQGAFYEQYF. The CDR3 DNA follows: TGTGCCAGCGGACAGGGGGCGTTCTACGAGCAGTACTTC.

The chain uses TRBV19 and TRBJ1-1, with 11 bases lining up with TRBD1. Germline assignment: CDR1 LNHDA and CDR2 SQIVND (reference sequence). J lost 1 base, V lost 7 bases, and 11 bases had no gene match. This CDR3 region has 17 residues. Here the CDR3 reads CASTIGDRGLSNTEAFF. The CDR3 DNA sequence: TGTGCCAGTACGATCGGGGACAGGGGGTTATCGAACACTGAAGCTTTCTTT.

V is TRBV25-1 and J is TRBJ1-6, with D possibly matching TRBD1 (6 bases). Per the germline V gene, CDR1 is MGHDK and CDR2 is SYGVNS. The CDR3 loop spans 14 amino acids. The V end lost 4 bases, the J end lost 9 bases, and 13 bases lay between the germline ends. The CDR3 here is CASSAQGWTSPLHF. The CDR3 nucleotides read TGTGCCAGCAGTGCACAGGGTTGGACTTCACCCCTCCACTTT.

V gene TRBV19 combines with J gene TRBJ1-5; no clear D. The length of the CDR3 is 15 residues. Germline assignment: CDR1 LNHDA and CDR2 SQIVND (reference sequence). V gave up 1 base and J gave up 10 bases, with 17 bases separating them. The CDR3 loop is CASSIGQQLGGPQHF. DNA for the CDR3: TGTGCCAGTAGTATAGGCCAACAACTCGGCGGCCCCCAGCATTTT.

V gene TRBV3-1 (or the pseudogene TRBV3-2) combines with J gene TRBJ1-2; 7 positions agree with TRBD1. This CDR3 comprises 18 residues. Per the germline V gene, CDR1 is LGHDT and CDR2 is YNNKEL (reference sequence). V gave up 0 bases and J gave up 6 bases; unmatched junction bases: 16. The CDR3 bases are TGTGCCAGCAGCCAAGAAACCGTCGAGGACAGGCCCCTTGATGGCTACACCTTC. This gives the protein CASSQETVEDRPLDGYTF.